This entry lists 29 T cell receptor beta chains sequenced from one sample in a study of blood T cells in healthy people across ages. The authors ran a second PCR of about 7 to 11 cycles using a sample-barcoded 5' primer and a J-beta primer mix. TCRdb re-derived calls from the 5' RACE reads in MiXCR, one entry per CDR3 protein. Seen here are 1.2 million to 1.5 million distinct CDR3 sequences, approximately 59% observed once, and the top ten hold 5% to 7%. Sequencing input: blood. The receptors derive from a man between 18 and 29 years old in good health.

This clonotype came up a few times. This rearrangement joins TRBV20-1 to TRBJ2-1, with 8 bases lining up with TRBD2. Germline V CDR1 and CDR2: DFQATT, SNEGSKA (reference sequence). The V and J ends lost 3 bases and 1 base, in that order; junction bases with no gene match: 5. This CDR3 is 15 amino acids long. The CDR3 region has the DNA TGCAGTGCTAGGGCACTAGCGGATTCCTACAATGAGCAGTTCTTC. Translated: CSARALADSYNEQFF.

The rearrangement links TRBV6-5 to TRBJ2-7; D not resolved. This CDR3 spans 12 amino acids. CDR1 MNHEY and CDR2 SVGAGI come from the germline V gene. Trimming stripped 8 bases from V and 0 bases from J, with 8 bases between. This chain's CDR3 is CASAGPSYEQYF. CDR3 nucleotide sequence: TGTGCCAGCGCAGGCCCCTCCTACGAGCAGTACTTC.

The V gene is TRBV9, the J gene TRBJ2-7, with D tentatively TRBD2 (6 bases). Germline CDR1 reads SGDLS; CDR2 reads YYNGEE. V shed 1 base and J shed 7 bases, with 12 bases lying between them. The CDR3 is made up of 13 amino acids. The CDR3 protein is CASSVLPGEEQYF. The CDR3 DNA reads as TGTGCCAGCAGCGTACTGCCGGGGGAGGAGCAGTACTTC.

J is TRBJ2-1 and V is TRBV10-3; 10 bases match TRBD2. The V segment lost 6 bases and the J segment 6 bases; nucleotides outside the gene matches: 5. The CDR3 loop spans 14 amino acids. Per the germline V gene, CDR1 is ENHRY and CDR2 is SYGVKD. CDR3 nucleotides: TGTGCCATCAGACCAAAGCGGGGGGGCAATGAGCAGTTCTTC. Its translation is CAIRPKRGGNEQFF.

CDR3: CSARVAGGLEQFF. DNA for the CDR3: TGCAGTGCTAGAGTGGCGGGGGGGCTTGAGCAGTTCTTC. The V call is TRBV20-1, the J call TRBJ2-1; 9 bases line up with TRBD2. This CDR3 spans 13 amino acids. V lost 1 base and J lost 9; bases outside the gene matches: 4. Germline V lookup: CDR1 DFQATT, CDR2 SNEGSKA (reference sequence).

The chain joins TRBV5-1 to TRBJ2-6; D ambiguous. Per germline, CDR1 SGHRS and CDR2 YFSETQ. Trimming shortened V by 0 bases and J by 6 bases, and 4 bases separated the two germline ends. The CDR3 covers 13 residues. The CDR3 DNA follows: TGCGCCAGCAGCTTGGACACGGCCAACGTCCTGACTTTC. Translating it yields CASSLDTANVLTF.

V is TRBV6-5 and J is TRBJ1-1; D is possibly TRBD1 (5 bases). This CDR3 has 12 amino acids. Germline lookup yields CDR1 MNHEY and CDR2 SVGAGI. The CDR3, as DNA: TGTGTCGGCTTACAGGCCTACACTGAAGCTTTCTTT. Translated, it gives CVGLQAYTEAFF.

V gene TRBV20-1 combines with J gene TRBJ2-1, with 9 positions matching TRBD1. CDR3 size: 13 residues. The germline CDR1 and CDR2 sequences are DFQATT and SNEGSKA (reference sequence). V shed 5 bases, J shed 7 bases, and the junction held 6 bases outside the gene matches. Written as DNA, the CDR3 is TGCAGTGCTCCCGGGACAGGGAGTAATGAGCAGTTCTTC. Protein sequence: CSAPGTGSNEQFF.

The V and J genes are TRBV6-4 and TRBJ2-3; 8 bases agree with TRBD2. Per germline, CDR1 MRHNA and CDR2 SNTAGT. The CDR3 loop spans 14 amino acids. Germline trimming cut 3 bases from V and 4 bases from J; bases unmatched to any gene: 3. CDR3 protein: CASSEREGSDTQYF. The CDR3 region has the DNA TGTGCCAGCAGTGAACGGGAGGGCTCAGATACGCAGTATTTT.

The chain recombines TRBV29-1 with TRBJ2-7, with D uncertain. The V gene lost 7 bases and the J gene lost 5 bases, with 15 bases spanning the gap. Germline CDR1 reads SQVTM; CDR2 reads ANQGSEA. There are 12 residues in the CDR3. This chain's CDR3 is CSATVGSNEQYF. In DNA form, the CDR3 reads TGCAGCGCCACCGTAGGGTCTAACGAGCAGTACTTC.

This clonotype appeared a few times. This rearrangement joins TRBV5-6 to TRBJ1-2, with D tentatively TRBD1 (5 bases). The CDR3 spans 13 residues. Germline loops: CDR1 SGHDT, CDR2 YYEEEE. The V gene lost 4 bases and the J gene lost 8 bases, with 15 bases spanning the gap. The CDR3 protein is CASSPIRQSGYTF. In DNA, the CDR3 is TGTGCCAGCAGCCCCATAAGACAGTCCGGCTACACCTTC.

The table lists this clonotype with many counts. A single base separates this from a much larger clone, so it may be a read error. The rearrangement joins TRBV6-4 to TRBJ2-1; 7 bases agree with TRBD2. The DNA end is more similar to TRBJ2-7, so the J call may be wrong. This CDR3 contains 15 residues. The germline CDR1 and CDR2 sequences are MRHNA and SNTAGT. The CDR3 DNA reads as TGTGCCAGCAGTGACTCTAGCGGGTCCTACAATGAGCAGTACTTC. Translated: CASSDSSGSYNEQYF.

The rearrangement links TRBV4-2 to TRBJ2-1; TRBD2 matches 15 bases. Trimming at V came to 1 base and at J to 6 bases, leaving 7 bases not matched to a gene. Germline V gene sequence: CDR1 LGHNA, CDR2 YNFKEQ. CDR3 size: 18 residues. The CDR3 region has the DNA TGTGCCAGCAGCCAAGTCCTTGGACTAGCGGGGGGGCTCAATGAGCAGTTCTTC. Amino acid sequence: CASSQVLGLAGGLNEQFF.

Only a few counts were recorded for this clonotype. The J gene is TRBJ1-2, the V gene TRBV29-1; D is unclear. CDR3 size: 11 residues. Trimming removed 2 bases from V and 7 bases from J, with 8 bases in between. Germline V gene lookup returns CDR1 SQVTM and CDR2 ANQGSEA. For the CDR3, the DNA is TGCAGCGTTGAAAGTACGCGTGGCTACACCTTC. Translating gives CSVESTRGYTF.

V and J are TRBV29-1 and TRBJ2-7; possible D gene TRBD1, 5 bases. The V gene's germline CDR1 is SQVTM and CDR2 ANQGSEA. CDR3 size: 13 residues. Trimming removed 1 base at V and 6 bases at J, with 13 bases between. CDR3: CSVEVETAGEQYF. The CDR3 DNA sequence: TGCAGCGTTGAAGTGGAGACAGCAGGCGAGCAGTACTTC.

The chain is built from TRBV14 and TRBJ2-4; TRBD2 matches at 8 bases. Germline CDR1 and CDR2: SGHDN and FVKESK. Trimming removed 1 base from V and 13 bases from J; junction bases left unmatched: 12. The CDR3 consists of 15 residues. The CDR3 nucleotides are TGTGCCAGCAGCCAAGCCTACGGGGGGGGTCAGGAGCAGTACTTC. Residues: CASSQAYGGGQEQYF.

This clonotype was seen a few times. The genes are TRBV29-1 and TRBJ2-5; perhaps TRBD1 as D (5 bases). V lost 6 bases and J lost 0, with 23 bases in between. Germline V gene sequence: CDR1 SQVTM, CDR2 ANQGSEA. The CDR3 spans 17 residues. The CDR3 DNA follows: TGCAGCGTCTTTATTCTCCTAGACAGATTCAACCAAGAGACCCAGTACTTC. Encoded protein: CSVFILLDRFNQETQYF. The complete variable domain, with remaining parts taken from reference TRBV29-1 and TRBJ2-5, reads SAVISQKPSRDICQRGTSLTIQCQVDSQVTMMFWYRQQPGQSLTLIATANQGSEATYESGFVIDKFPISRPNLTFSTLTVSNMSPEDSSIYLCSVFILLDRFNQETQYFGPGTRLLVL.

This clonotype is a singleton in its sample. CDR3 amino acids: CASSPTQGKKTEAFF. For the CDR3, the DNA is TGTGCCAGCAGTCCAACCCAGGGGAAGAAGACTGAAGCTTTCTTT. This sequence joins TRBV28 and TRBJ1-1, with a weak D call TRBD1 (6 bases). Germline values: CDR1 MDHEN, CDR2 SYDVKM. The CDR3 covers 15 residues. V was cut by 5 bases and J by 5 bases, with 18 bases left in between.

V and J are TRBV4-2 and TRBJ2-1; D could derive from TRBD1 or TRBD2 (5 bases each). This CDR3 has 12 amino acids. CDR1 is LGHNA, CDR2 YNFKEQ, per germline. The germline V and J ends were trimmed by 3 bases and 5 bases, with 5 bases remaining between them. The CDR3 DNA reads as TGTGCCAGCAGCCAGGGACACAATGAGCAGTTCTTC. Its protein is CASSQGHNEQFF.

This clonotype was seen a handful of times. This sequence joins TRBV29-1 and TRBJ2-1; tentatively, D is TRBD1 (6 bases). The CDR3 is 12 residues long. The germline V and J ends were trimmed by 3 bases and 8 bases, with 11 bases remaining between them. CDR1 and CDR2 from the germline V gene are SQVTM and ANQGSEA. In DNA form, the CDR3 reads TGCAGCGTTGAGGGGGCTACTTATGAGCAGTTCTTC. This encodes CSVEGATYEQFF.

The rearrangement uses TRBV7-6 and TRBJ1-4, with a possible D match to TRBD1 (6 bases). CDR1 and CDR2 from the germline V gene are SGHVS and FNYEAQ. V dropped 11 bases and J dropped 8 bases, with 18 bases sitting between them. The CDR3 runs 13 residues. The CDR3 region is CASRAGGDEKLFF. In nucleotides, the CDR3 is TGTGCCTCCAGGGCGGGGGGCGACGAAAAACTGTTTTTT. The full variable domain, completed using reference TRBV7-6 and TRBJ1-4, is GAGVSQSPRYKVTKRGQDVALRCDPISGHVSLYWYRQALGQGPEFLTYFNYEAQQDKSGLPNDRFSAERPEGSISTLTIQRTEQRDSAMYRCASRAGGDEKLFFGSGTQLSVL.

The sample holds one count of this clonotype. The V call is TRBV11-2, the J call TRBJ2-7; 7 positions match TRBD1. The trim removed 1 base at V and 5 bases at J, leaving 11 bases unmatched. Germline CDR1 and CDR2: SGHAT and FQNNGV. The CDR3 totals 16 residues. CDR3 protein: CASSLVPPQGIHEQYF. CDR3 DNA: TGTGCCAGCAGCTTAGTTCCCCCACAGGGGATCCACGAGCAGTACTTC.

This chain connects TRBV9 to TRBJ2-3; TRBD2 matches 9 bases. V lost 5 bases, J lost 4 bases, and 5 bases stayed unmatched. CDR1 and CDR2 from the germline V gene are SGDLS and YYNGEE. This CDR3 region has 14 residues. CDR3 coding DNA: TGTGCCAGCAGGAAAGCGGGAGGATCAGATACGCAGTATTTT. Translated, it gives CASRKAGGSDTQYF.

This chain connects TRBV5-4 to TRBJ2-1, with TRBD1 as a possible D gene (6 bases). The V end was cut by 4 bases, the J end by 8 bases, with 16 bases between. The CDR3 loop spans 14 amino acids. Looked up from germline, CDR1 is SGHNT and CDR2 is YYREEE (reference sequence). This CDR3 reads CASSLWGRGDEQFF. CDR3 in DNA: TGTGCCAGCAGCCTATGGGGCAGGGGAGATGAGCAGTTCTTC. Full variable domain (missing parts from reference TRBV5-4 and TRBJ2-1): ETGVTQSPTHLIKTRGQQVTLRCSSQSGHNTVSWYQQALGQGPQFIFQYYREEENGRGNFPPRFSGLQFPNYSSELNVNALELDDSALYLCASSLWGRGDEQFFGPGTRLTVL.

This clonotype was seen once. The chain employs TRBV5-4 and TRBJ2-5; D unresolved. The J call may be in error: the DNA end matches TRBJ2-7 better. This CDR3 has 14 amino acids. Germline V gene sequence: CDR1 SGHNT, CDR2 YYREEE (reference sequence). Here the CDR3 reads CASSSDTRRYEQYF. CDR3 DNA sequence: TGTGCCAGCAGCTCAGACACCCGGCGGTACGAGCAGTACTTC.

This clonotype was detected only a few times. The chain uses TRBV4-1 and TRBJ2-7; tentative D call: TRBD2 (5 bases). Trimming stripped 2 bases from V and 2 bases from J, with 13 bases between. The CDR3 has 15 residues. Per the germline V gene, CDR1 is MGHRA and CDR2 is YSYEKL. CDR3 sequence: CASSQLSGVAYEQYF. As DNA, the CDR3 is TGCGCCAGCAGCCAACTTTCCGGGGTAGCCTACGAGCAGTACTTC.

The chain recombines TRBV7-2 with TRBJ1-1, with D uncertain. V was cut by 6 bases and J by 4 bases, with 18 bases left in between. The CDR3 is 15 amino acids. Germline CDR1 SGHTA, CDR2 FQGNSA. The CDR3 coding sequence is TGTGCCAGCAGTCCTTTGGTGGGCCCCGGCACTGAAGCTTTCTTT. Protein: CASSPLVGPGTEAFF.

The chain recombines TRBV12-5 with TRBJ1-5; D is undetermined. Looked up from germline, CDR1 is LGHNT and CDR2 is FRNRAP. The CDR3 is made up of 13 amino acids. The V end lost 2 bases, the J end lost 4 bases, and 6 bases lay between the germline ends. The DNA for the CDR3 is TGTGCTAGTGGTTTGTTGGGGAATCAGCCCCAGCATTTT. Amino acid sequence: CASGLLGNQPQHF.

The V and J genes are TRBV7-9 and TRBJ1-1; TRBD1 matches 10 bases. CDR1 and CDR2 from the germline V gene are SEHNR and FQNEAQ (reference sequence). The J segment lost 5 bases and the V segment lost 5 bases, leaving 5 bases of the junction unmatched. There are 14 residues in the CDR3. The CDR3 spells CASSPGDRGTEAFF. In DNA, the CDR3 is TGTGCCAGCAGCCCCGGGGACAGGGGTACTGAAGCTTTCTTT.